The 20 T cell receptor beta chains below all came from one sample that was sequenced in a study of T-cell memory formation after mild COVID-19. TCRdb passed the 5' RACE reads through MiXCR, listing each CDR3 protein once. Among fewer than 150,000 distinct CDR3 sequences listed, approximately 15% were seen once. Material for sequencing was PBMCs or a T cell subset sorted from them (not recorded which). These receptors all come from a man between 18 and 29 years old who had mild COVID-19 (a few samples of this study predate the infection). Cell type and time point are not known.

The V gene is TRBV7-2, the J gene TRBJ2-1; D gene unclear. CDR1 and CDR2 (germline): SGHTA, FQGNSA. CDR3 length: 12 amino acids. V lost 3 bases and J 10 bases, leaving 10 bases between the germline ends. The CDR3 loop is CASSLGVMEQFF. CDR3 nucleotide sequence: TGTGCCAGCAGCTTGGGTGTAATGGAGCAGTTCTTC.

This clonotype was observed a few times. The rearrangement joins TRBV6-5 to TRBJ2-5, with no clear D. CDR1 and CDR2 (germline): MNHEY, SVGAGI. V dropped 0 bases and J dropped 1 base, with 6 bases sitting between them. This CDR3 is built from 14 residues. In DNA form, the CDR3 reads TGTGCCAGCAGTTACTCGGCACCCCAAGAGACCCAGTACTTC. Translating gives CASSYSAPQETQYF.

The CDR3 bases are TGTGCCAGCAGCCCCGGACAGCAACTTGAAGCTTTCTTT. The encoded protein is CASSPGQQLEAFF. The V and J genes are TRBV7-2 and TRBJ1-1, with D perhaps matching TRBD1 (6 bases). Trimming pared 5 bases from V and 7 bases from J, leaving 14 bases between. The CDR3 covers 13 residues. Per germline, CDR1 SGHTA and CDR2 FQGNSA.

This rearrangement joins TRBV6-5 to TRBJ2-2; D is unresolved. V was trimmed by 5 bases and J by 0 bases, leaving 7 bases between them. The CDR3 is made up of 14 amino acids. Germline V gives CDR1 MNHEY, CDR2 SVGAGI. This chain's CDR3 is CASSRRANTGELFF. CDR3 DNA: TGTGCCAGCAGTCGGAGAGCGAACACCGGGGAGCTGTTTTTT.

The chain couples TRBV2 to TRBJ2-1; 7 bases fit TRBD1. The junction had 4 bases not matched to a gene; V was cut back by 5 bases and J by 12 bases. The CDR3 runs to 11 residues. Per germline, CDR1 SNHLY and CDR2 FYNNEI. This CDR3 reads CASSQGERQFF. The CDR3 DNA sequence: TGTGCCAGCAGTCAGGGGGAGCGGCAGTTCTTC.

The chain links TRBV30 to TRBJ1-3; TRBD1 aligns across 7 bases. Germline V gene lookup returns CDR1 GTSNPN and CDR2 SVGIG (reference sequence). The CDR3 spans 16 residues. V dropped 0 bases and J dropped 0; count of bases not matched to a gene: 5. CDR3 coding DNA: TGTGCCTGGAGTGTACGTGACAGGGCCTCTGGAAACACCATATATTTT. Translated, it gives CAWSVRDRASGNTIYF.

This clonotype occurred a few times. The J gene is TRBJ2-7, the V gene TRBV5-4; 8 bases match TRBD1. The CDR3 has 14 residues. Germline CDR1 SGHNT, CDR2 YYREEE (reference sequence). J lost 5 bases, V lost 0 bases, and 4 bases had no gene match. This chain's CDR3 is CASSLVGQGNEQYV. The CDR3 region has the DNA TGTGCCAGCAGCTTGGTAGGACAGGGAAACGAGCAGTACGTC.

This clonotype was seen a few times. V and J are TRBV20-1 and TRBJ2-1; 9 bases are a match to TRBD2. V was clipped by 4 bases and J by 7 bases; unmatched bases: 8. CDR1 DFQATT and CDR2 SNEGSKA come from the germline V gene (reference sequence). The CDR3 consists of 14 residues. CDR3 nucleotides: TGCAGTGCTAATAGCGGGGGCGTCGTAAATGAGCAGTTCTTC. The encoded protein is CSANSGGVVNEQFF.

This clonotype has a count of ten or more. The chain joins TRBV6-6 to TRBJ2-1; tentative D call: TRBD1 (6 bases). Germline V CDR1 and CDR2: MNHNY, SVGAGI (reference sequence). The CDR3 length is 12 residues. Trimming removed 5 bases from V and 13 bases from J, with 15 bases in between. CDR3 sequence (DNA): TGTGCCAGCAGTACAGGACAGCTCGAACAGTTCTTC. It translates to CASSTGQLEQFF.

This chain connects TRBV20-1 to TRBJ2-3; 12 bases align to TRBD2. Germline values: CDR1 DFQATT, CDR2 SNEGSKA (reference sequence). The CDR3 has 15 amino acids. V lost 3 bases, J lost 8 bases, and 9 bases stayed unmatched. CDR3 nucleotide sequence: TGCAGTGCTAGTCCGCTCCTAGCGGGGGGGAGTACGCAGTATTTT. This codes for CSASPLLAGGSTQYF.

This clonotype was seen only a few times. This sequence joins TRBV10-3 and TRBJ2-6; 7 positions agree with TRBD1. This CDR3 region has 17 residues. V was pared by 10 bases and J by 4 bases, with 16 bases of the junction left unmatched. Germline values: CDR1 ENHRY, CDR2 SYGVKD. The CDR3 nucleotides are TGTGCCACCGGGCGTCCAAGACAGGGAACAGGGGCCAACGTCCTGACTTTC. Translation gives CATGRPRQGTGANVLTF.

This chain uses TRBV5-5 with TRBJ2-5; D remains ambiguous. The germline V gene has CDR1 SGHKS and CDR2 YYEKEE (reference sequence). Between the trimmed V and J ends, which lost 7 bases and 5 bases, there was a span of 12 bases. CDR3 length: 12 amino acids. CDR3 region: CASWRRRETQYF. In DNA, the CDR3 is TGTGCCAGCTGGCGGCGTAGGGAGACCCAGTACTTC.

This clonotype came up a few times. This chain connects TRBV5-1 to TRBJ2-7; perhaps TRBD1 as D (6 bases). CDR1 SGHRS and CDR2 YFSETQ come from the germline V gene. The CDR3 totals 15 residues. Deletions cut 5 bases from V and 0 bases from J, with 15 bases between. Here the CDR3 reads CASRPQGPSSYEQYF. The DNA for the CDR3 is TGCGCCAGCAGACCCCAGGGGCCATCCTCCTACGAGCAGTACTTC.

This clonotype came up many times. V is TRBV5-1 and J is TRBJ2-1; possibly TRBD1 for D (5 bases). V lost 3 bases and J lost 7, with 8 bases in between. CDR3 size: 12 residues. The germline V gene has CDR1 SGHRS and CDR2 YFSETQ. CDR3 DNA: TGCGCCAGCAGCTGGGGCTCTAATGAGCAGTTCTTC. It yields the protein CASSWGSNEQFF. The whole variable domain, remainder taken from reference TRBV5-1 and TRBJ2-1, is KAGVTQTPRYLIKTRGQQVTLSCSPISGHRSVSWYQQTPGQGLQFLFEYFSETQRNKGNFPGRFSGRQFSNSRSEMNVSTLELGDSALYLCASSWGSNEQFFGPGTRLTVL.

The V call is TRBV6-5, the J call TRBJ1-2; 8 bases align to TRBD1. Germline V gene data show CDR1 as MNHEY and CDR2 as SVGAGI. V dropped 2 bases and J dropped 6; count of bases not matched to a gene: 8. This CDR3 region has 15 residues. The CDR3 DNA reads TGTGCCAGCAGTTACACCGCGGGACAGGTGAATGGCTACACCTTC. It yields the protein CASSYTAGQVNGYTF.

The J gene is TRBJ2-5, the V gene TRBV7-2, with 7 bases identical to TRBD1. Germline lookup yields CDR1 SGHTA and CDR2 FQGNSA. The CDR3 has 14 amino acids. The trim removed 5 bases at V and 1 base at J, leaving 4 bases unmatched. The CDR3 here is CASSPQGSQETQYF. CDR3 in DNA: TGTGCCAGCAGCCCACAGGGGTCCCAAGAGACCCAGTACTTC.

This clonotype was seen a few times. CDR3 DNA sequence: TGTGCCAGCAGCTTAGCTACAGGGGTCGGCTACACCTTC. Translated, it gives CASSLATGVGYTF. The rearrangement links TRBV7-9 to TRBJ1-2, with 7 bases identical to TRBD1. CDR1 and CDR2 (germline): SEHNR, FQNEAQ (reference sequence). The CDR3 extends over 13 amino acids. The V and J ends lost 0 bases and 8 bases, in that order; junction bases with no gene match: 3.

This clonotype occurred a few times. The rearrangement joins TRBV4-3 to TRBJ2-3; D uncertain. V lost 1 base, J lost 2 bases, and 7 bases lay in between. Germline lookup yields CDR1 LGHNA and CDR2 YSLEER. The CDR3 length is 14 residues. The CDR3 region is CASSQAENTDTQYF. The CDR3 coding sequence is TGCGCCAGCAGCCAAGCGGAAAACACAGATACGCAGTATTTT.

This clonotype was seen more than once but under ten times. The chain has TRBV10-3 and TRBJ1-3, with D maybe TRBD1 (5 bases). With 6 bases removed from V and 4 bases from J, the gap between germline ends came to 16 bases. Per germline, CDR1 ENHRY and CDR2 SYGVKD. The CDR3 length is 15 residues. CDR3 region: CAISPLMTEGNTIYF. CDR3 sequence (DNA): TGTGCCATCAGCCCCCTAATGACAGAAGGAAACACCATATATTTT.

CDR3 sequence (DNA): TGCGCCAGCAGCTCCGAGACAGGGAATAGTTCACCCCTCCACTTT. Amino acids: CASSSETGNSSPLHF. The V gene is TRBV5-1, the J gene TRBJ1-6; TRBD1 matches 7 bases. V shed 3 bases and J 9 bases; nucleotides not matched to a gene: 9. CDR3 length equals 15 residues. Germline CDR1 SGHRS, CDR2 YFSETQ.